Detailed here is one T cell receptor beta chain. As yet, its antigen is unknown. This record belongs to a study of shared clonotypes between healthy human individuals. Terminally differentiated effector memory CD45RA+ cells were excluded by CCR7 positive selection of CD45RO-negative cells. Profiling relied on immunoSEQ multiplex PCR, and the TCRdb table lists in-frame clones only, not all of them. The sample carries some 2 million clones, approximately 94% recorded once. The CDR3 covers 13 residues. From germline, CDR1 is LNHDA and CDR2 SQIVND (reference sequence). The V end was cut by 6 bases, the J end by 5 bases, with 11 bases between. General study results and limits: Naive CD4 clonotype sharing across several donors was 5% to 6%.

The specimen sequenced was naive CD8+ T cells sorted from blood. This chain uses TRBV19 with TRBJ2-4; D remains unclear. The sequence derives from a man between 18 and 35 years old in good health. The CDR3 DNA sequence: TGTGCCAGTAGAGGCCGATGGGAAAACATTCAGTACTTC. It codes for CASRGRWENIQYF.